This T cell receptor (beta chain) was documented in a study of cytomegalovirus exposure and HLA in healthy donors. Findings and limits, study-wide: HLA alleles showed associations with fewer than 20,000 TCR beta sequences in a later analysis, at a 0.05 false discovery rate. Through in vitro validation, a few CMV-associated chains were shown to be specific for CMV antigens.

On this clone itself: Its antigen is not identified.

This CDR3 comprises 16 residues. Germline V gives CDR1 MDHEN, CDR2 SYDVKM. V trimming: 5 bases; J trimming: 3 bases; junction bases outside the gene matches: 10. The PCR contained 60 Vbeta and 13 Jbeta primers. Using immunoSEQ multiplex PCR, the repertoire was profiled, and TCRdb retains in-frame clones only, with some absent. The sample has over 150,000 clones; roughly four fifths are singletons. This TCR derives from a man between 45 and 60 years old in good health and CMV-seropositive. The sequenced material came from PBMCs. The chain carries TRBV28 and TRBJ1-1; 9 nucleotides match TRBD1. CDR3 loop: CASSLYPTGGDTEAFF. The CDR3 DNA sequence: TGTGCCAGCAGTCTATACCCGACAGGGGGAGACACTGAAGCTTTCTTT.